Below are 26 T cell receptor beta chains sequenced from a single sample in a study of blood T cell repertoires in COVID-19. Using immunoSEQ multiplex PCR, the repertoire was profiled, and TCRdb retains in-frame clones only, with some absent. The sample carries some 170,000 clones, roughly 89% recorded once. Material for sequencing was peripheral blood. The receptors shown here come from a woman in her forties or fifties with acute or convalescent COVID-19.

The genes are TRBV7-2 and TRBJ2-5; no clear D gene. In germline, CDR1 is SGHTA, CDR2 FQGNSA. The CDR3 has 13 amino acids. Trimming removed 4 bases at V and 3 bases at J, with 9 bases between. CDR3 DNA: TGTGCCAGCAGCTGGAGTATAGAAGAGACCCAGTACTTC. This codes for CASSWSIEETQYF. Based on the CDR3 plus reference TRBV7-2 and TRBJ2-5, the full variable domain is GAGVSQSPSNKVTEKGKDVELRCDPISGHTALYWYRQSLGQGLEFLIYFQGNSAPDKSGLPSDRFSAERTGGSVSTLTIQRTQQEDSAVYLCASSWSIEETQYFGPGTRLLVL.

The genes are TRBV6-2 or TRBV6-3 and TRBJ1-2; D remains ambiguous. The germline gives CDR1 MNHEY, CDR2 SVGEGT. The V gene lost 0 bases and the J gene lost 8 bases, with 7 bases spanning the gap. The CDR3 contains 12 residues. Here the CDR3 reads CASSYSEQGYTF. CDR3 in DNA: TGTGCCAGCAGTTACTCGGAACAGGGCTACACCTTC.

This sequence joins TRBV7-6 and TRBJ2-7, with 7 positions matching TRBD1. Germline trimming cut 5 bases from V and 2 bases from J; bases unmatched to any gene: 9. Germline V lookup: CDR1 SGHVS, CDR2 FNYEAQ. This CDR3 has 15 amino acids. In DNA form, the CDR3 reads TGTGCCAGCAGCAGGACCGGGACAGAGACCTACGAGCAGTACTTC. It codes for CASSRTGTETYEQYF. Full variable domain (remainder filled in from reference TRBV7-6 and TRBJ2-7): GAGVSQSPRYKVTKRGQDVALRCDPISGHVSLYWYRQALGQGPEFLTYFNYEAQQDKSGLPNDRFSAERPEGSISTLTIQRTEQRDSAMYRCASSRTGTETYEQYFGPGTRLTVT.

The chain carries TRBV9 and TRBJ1-2; possible D gene TRBD1, 6 bases. Trimming removed 0 bases at V and 0 bases at J, with 9 bases between. The CDR3 runs to 15 residues. Germline CDR1 and CDR2: SGDLS and YYNGEE. CDR3 sequence (DNA): TGTGCCAGCAGCGTAGGAGGGACATCTAACTATGGCTACACCTTC. Translation: CASSVGGTSNYGYTF.

The chain uses TRBV5-1 and TRBJ2-3; TRBD1 matches 8 bases. The CDR3 spans 16 residues. Trimming took 4 bases from V and 0 from J; bases not matched to a gene: 7. The germline V gene encodes CDR1 SGHRS and CDR2 YFSETQ. CDR3 sequence: CASSIQGGYSTDTQYF. The DNA for the CDR3 is TGCGCCAGCAGCATACAGGGGGGATACAGCACAGATACGCAGTATTTT.

The rearrangement uses TRBV9 and TRBJ2-7; 7 positions agree with TRBD2. The CDR3 contains 13 residues. V shed 4 bases and J 7 bases; nucleotides not matched to a gene: 8. Germline V CDR1 and CDR2: SGDLS, YYNGEE. CDR3 DNA sequence: TGTGCCAGCAGCCTAAAAACCGGGAGGGAGCAGTACTTC. Translating it yields CASSLKTGREQYF.

The chain uses TRBV5-1 and TRBJ2-7, with D uncertain. Trimming removed 1 base at V and 1 base at J, with 12 bases between. CDR3 length: 15 residues. Germline V gene data show CDR1 as SGHRS and CDR2 as YFSETQ. CDR3 region: CASSLSPLGSYEQYF. As DNA, the CDR3 is TGCGCCAGCAGCTTGTCGCCCCTAGGTTCCTACGAGCAGTACTTC.

The chain carries TRBV18 and TRBJ1-4, with 9 bases lining up with TRBD1. The CDR3 length is 16 residues. V lost 3 bases to trimming and J lost 5 bases; unmatched junction nucleotides: 7. Germline CDR1 reads KGHSH; CDR2 reads LQKENI. The CDR3 is CASSPLPGTGNEKLFF. The CDR3 nucleotides read TGTGCCAGCTCACCGCTCCCCGGGACAGGGAATGAAAAACTGTTTTTT.

This clone was seen only once. The rearrangement uses TRBV11-2 and TRBJ2-2, with D possibly being TRBD2 (7 bases). The CDR3 length is 18 residues. V lost 1 base and J lost 2, with 17 bases in between. From germline, CDR1 is SGHAT and CDR2 FQNNGV. CDR3 DNA: TGTGCCAGCAGCTTAGTCTGGTGGGGGGGGCCCAACACCGGGGAGCTGTTTTTT. It specifies CASSLVWWGGPNTGELFF.

This chain uses TRBV29-1 with TRBJ1-3; no firm D call. From germline, CDR1 is SQVTM and CDR2 ANQGSEA. The CDR3 sequence is 13 residues long. V was trimmed by 2 bases and J by 4 bases, leaving 9 bases between them. The CDR3: CSVERQGGNTIYF. For the CDR3, the DNA is TGCAGCGTTGAACGACAAGGAGGAAACACCATATATTTT.

J is TRBJ2-3 and V is TRBV7-2, with D hard to call. V lost 3 bases, J lost 4 bases, and 11 bases lay in between. Germline loops: CDR1 SGHTA, CDR2 FQGNSA. This CDR3 comprises 14 residues. CDR3 nucleotides: TGTGCCAGCAGCTTTGGCACCATCCCAGATACGCAGTATTTT. As protein: CASSFGTIPDTQYF.

The V gene is TRBV3-1 (or the pseudogene TRBV3-2), the J gene TRBJ1-2; D may be TRBD1 (6 bases). The V end was cut by 4 bases, the J end by 7 bases, with 13 bases between. The CDR3 covers 13 residues. Per germline, CDR1 LGHDT and CDR2 YNNKEL (reference sequence). DNA of the CDR3: TGTGCCAGCAGCCCACAGGGTAGGCCTGGCTACACCTTC. Protein product: CASSPQGRPGYTF.

This clone appeared once. J is TRBJ1-4 and V is TRBV5-1, with no clear D. V lost 4 bases to trimming and J lost 2 bases, with 9 bases between them. CDR1 and CDR2 from the germline V gene are SGHRS and YFSETQ. The length of the CDR3 is 14 residues. As DNA, the CDR3 is TGCGCCAGCAGCCCCCTGGCCACTAATGAAAAACTGTTTTTT. Translated, it gives CASSPLATNEKLFF.

The CDR3 here is CASSQGQGKYEQYF. The CDR3 nucleotides are TGTGCCAGCAGCCAAGGACAGGGGAAATACGAGCAGTACTTC. V usage is TRBV3-1 (or the pseudogene TRBV3-2) and J usage is TRBJ2-7; 8 nucleotides match TRBD1. The germline V gene encodes CDR1 LGHDT and CDR2 YNNKEL (reference sequence). The CDR3 contains 14 residues. With 1 base clipped from V and 4 bases from J, the junction kept 3 bases outside the gene matches.

This rearrangement joins TRBV18 to TRBJ2-5, with 8 positions matching TRBD1. Germline lookup yields CDR1 KGHSH and CDR2 LQKENI. The CDR3 has 19 residues. V gave up 3 bases and J gave up 2 bases; unmatched junction bases: 17. CDR3 amino acids: CASSPNLIVGTGNQETQYF. The CDR3, as DNA: TGTGCCAGCTCACCGAATCTAATAGTCGGGACAGGCAATCAAGAGACCCAGTACTTC.

The J gene is TRBJ2-7, the V gene TRBV30; D possibly corresponds to TRBD1 (5 bases). Trimming took off 1 base at V and 5 bases at J, with 6 bases between the two ends. The CDR3 is 11 residues long. Germline CDR1 is GTSNPN and CDR2 is SVGIG (reference sequence). The CDR3 loop reads CAWSEGNEQYF. CDR3 coding DNA: TGTGCCTGGAGTGAGGGGAACGAGCAGTACTTC. The whole variable domain, remainder taken from reference TRBV30 and TRBJ2-7, is SQTIHQWPATLVQPVGSPLSLECTVEGTSNPNLYWYRQAAGRGLQLLFYSVGIGQISSEVPQNLSASRPQDRQFILSSKKLLLSDSGFYLCAWSEGNEQYFGPGTRLTVT.

The V and J genes are TRBV7-2 and TRBJ1-2; 8 nucleotides line up with TRBD1. This CDR3 is 15 amino acids long. Germline CDR1 reads SGHTA; CDR2 reads FQGNSA. Germline trimming cut 5 bases from V and 2 bases from J; bases unmatched to any gene: 7. CDR3 amino acids: CASSPGQVTNYGYTF. CDR3 nucleotide sequence: TGTGCCAGCAGCCCGGGACAGGTGACAAACTATGGCTACACCTTC.

This clone has more than one count but fewer than ten. The chain combines TRBV20-1 with TRBJ2-1, with TRBD2 identical over 10 bases. Per the germline V gene, CDR1 is DFQATT and CDR2 is SNEGSKA (reference sequence). The V and J ends lost 3 bases and 4 bases, in that order; junction bases with no gene match: 9. The CDR3 loop spans 16 amino acids. DNA of the CDR3: TGCAGTGCTAGTCCTTCTAGCGGGGGTTTTTACAATGAGCAGTTCTTC. Its protein is CSASPSSGGFYNEQFF.

The chain uses TRBV7-8 and TRBJ1-3, with a weak D call TRBD1 (5 bases). Trimming pared 5 bases from V and 0 bases from J, leaving 11 bases between. The CDR3 runs to 15 residues. Germline values: CDR1 SGHVS, CDR2 FQNEAQ. The CDR3 coding sequence is TGTGCCAGCAGCCCCCGGACACTCTCTGGAAACACCATATATTTT. Translating gives CASSPRTLSGNTIYF.

The chain recombines TRBV9 with TRBJ2-1; 8 bases match TRBD1. V gave up 4 bases and J gave up 3 bases; unmatched junction bases: 3. From germline, CDR1 is SGDLS and CDR2 YYNGEE. The CDR3 extends over 14 amino acids. CDR3 amino acids: CASSPGQVYNEQFF. CDR3 DNA: TGTGCCAGCAGCCCGGGACAGGTCTACAATGAGCAGTTCTTC.

This clone was seen a handful of times. The V and J genes are TRBV6-5 and TRBJ2-1; TRBD1 might be the D (6 bases). The CDR3 loop spans 14 amino acids. Germline V gene data show CDR1 as MNHEY and CDR2 as SVGAGI. The germline V and J ends were trimmed by 6 bases and 3 bases, with 12 bases remaining between them. The CDR3 DNA reads as TGTGCCAGCAGCATACAGGGTGACTACAATGAGCAGTTCTTC. Translation gives CASSIQGDYNEQFF.

The V and J genes are TRBV7-9 and TRBJ2-7, with D possibly TRBD2 on 6 matching bases. Germline CDR1 is SEHNR and CDR2 is FQNEAQ (reference sequence). The CDR3 runs to 14 residues. The ends were cut back, 5 bases at V and 0 bases at J, with 11 bases in the middle. CDR3 bases: TGTGCCAGCAGCGTAGGGACTGGCTCCTACGAGCAGTACTTC. Translating it yields CASSVGTGSYEQYF.

The chain links TRBV29-1 to TRBJ2-1; perhaps TRBD2 as D (5 bases). The ends were cut back, 4 bases at V and 3 bases at J, with 13 bases in the middle. The CDR3 length is 14 residues. In germline, CDR1 is SQVTM, CDR2 ANQGSEA. CDR3 coding DNA: TGCAGCGTTGTGAGCGGCCAGGTCTACAATGAGCAGTTCTTC. Amino acid sequence: CSVVSGQVYNEQFF.

The chain recombines TRBV6-2 or TRBV6-3 with TRBJ1-2; 9 positions agree with TRBD1. The CDR3 is 18 residues long. Germline V gene lookup returns CDR1 MNHEY and CDR2 SVGEGT. V shed 2 bases and J 0 bases; nucleotides not matched to a gene: 10. This CDR3 reads CASSYPGTGISANYGYTF. The CDR3 DNA follows: TGTGCCAGCAGTTACCCTGGGACAGGGATTTCAGCTAACTATGGCTACACCTTC.

The chain employs TRBV5-1 and TRBJ2-7, with 8 bases that match TRBD1. Germline assignment: CDR1 SGHRS and CDR2 YFSETQ. V dropped 5 bases and J dropped 5; count of bases not matched to a gene: 6. This CDR3 comprises 13 residues. For the CDR3, the DNA is TGCGCCAGCAGAACAGGGGGTATCAACGAGCAGTACTTC. Amino acid sequence: CASRTGGINEQYF.

The chain employs TRBV29-1 and TRBJ2-2; D might be TRBD2 (5 bases). Between the trimmed V and J ends, which lost 4 bases and 7 bases, there was a span of 13 bases. From germline, CDR1 is SQVTM and CDR2 ANQGSEA. CDR3 size: 13 residues. As DNA, the CDR3 is TGCAGCGTTGGAGGGAGTGAGGTCGGGGAGCTGTTTTTT. Its translation is CSVGGSEVGELFF.